This TCR beta chain was recorded in a study of cytomegalovirus exposure and HLA in healthy donors. The wider study: Previous work identified roughly 110 million unique TCR beta sequences from 150 million to 200 million T cells. Within an early data release were 80 million to 90 million unique TCRs drawn from HLA-typed donors.

PCR employed 60 Vbeta and 13 Jbeta primers. This table comes from immunoSEQ multiplex PCR, and its TCRdb copy is limited to in-frame clones, with some not included. The sample has 95,000 or so clones; roughly 71% are singletons. Points on this clone: Antigen: not known.

Study-wide results and caveats: A later analysis linked a missense DCLRE1C variant to TCR beta V- and J-gene trimming. As confirmed in vitro, three CMV-associated chains were specific for CMV antigens.

CDR3 length: 14 amino acids. V was trimmed by 0 bases and J by 1 base, leaving 6 bases between them. The germline V gene encodes CDR1 GTSNPN and CDR2 SVGIG (reference sequence). The chain is built from TRBV30 and TRBJ2-2; unclear D gene. Material for sequencing was PBMCs. The TCR was taken from a woman in her 40s in good health and CMV-seronegative. The CDR3 sequence is CAWSVTENTGELFF. The CDR3 DNA sequence: TGTGCCTGGAGTGTAACAGAGAACACCGGGGAGCTGTTTTTT. Combining the CDR3 with reference TRBV30 and TRBJ2-2 gives the whole variable domain SQTIHQWPATLVQPVGSPLSLECTVEGTSNPNLYWYRQAAGRGLQLLFYSVGIGQISSEVPQNLSASRPQDRQFILSSKKLLLSDSGFYLCAWSVTENTGELFFGEGSRLTVL.